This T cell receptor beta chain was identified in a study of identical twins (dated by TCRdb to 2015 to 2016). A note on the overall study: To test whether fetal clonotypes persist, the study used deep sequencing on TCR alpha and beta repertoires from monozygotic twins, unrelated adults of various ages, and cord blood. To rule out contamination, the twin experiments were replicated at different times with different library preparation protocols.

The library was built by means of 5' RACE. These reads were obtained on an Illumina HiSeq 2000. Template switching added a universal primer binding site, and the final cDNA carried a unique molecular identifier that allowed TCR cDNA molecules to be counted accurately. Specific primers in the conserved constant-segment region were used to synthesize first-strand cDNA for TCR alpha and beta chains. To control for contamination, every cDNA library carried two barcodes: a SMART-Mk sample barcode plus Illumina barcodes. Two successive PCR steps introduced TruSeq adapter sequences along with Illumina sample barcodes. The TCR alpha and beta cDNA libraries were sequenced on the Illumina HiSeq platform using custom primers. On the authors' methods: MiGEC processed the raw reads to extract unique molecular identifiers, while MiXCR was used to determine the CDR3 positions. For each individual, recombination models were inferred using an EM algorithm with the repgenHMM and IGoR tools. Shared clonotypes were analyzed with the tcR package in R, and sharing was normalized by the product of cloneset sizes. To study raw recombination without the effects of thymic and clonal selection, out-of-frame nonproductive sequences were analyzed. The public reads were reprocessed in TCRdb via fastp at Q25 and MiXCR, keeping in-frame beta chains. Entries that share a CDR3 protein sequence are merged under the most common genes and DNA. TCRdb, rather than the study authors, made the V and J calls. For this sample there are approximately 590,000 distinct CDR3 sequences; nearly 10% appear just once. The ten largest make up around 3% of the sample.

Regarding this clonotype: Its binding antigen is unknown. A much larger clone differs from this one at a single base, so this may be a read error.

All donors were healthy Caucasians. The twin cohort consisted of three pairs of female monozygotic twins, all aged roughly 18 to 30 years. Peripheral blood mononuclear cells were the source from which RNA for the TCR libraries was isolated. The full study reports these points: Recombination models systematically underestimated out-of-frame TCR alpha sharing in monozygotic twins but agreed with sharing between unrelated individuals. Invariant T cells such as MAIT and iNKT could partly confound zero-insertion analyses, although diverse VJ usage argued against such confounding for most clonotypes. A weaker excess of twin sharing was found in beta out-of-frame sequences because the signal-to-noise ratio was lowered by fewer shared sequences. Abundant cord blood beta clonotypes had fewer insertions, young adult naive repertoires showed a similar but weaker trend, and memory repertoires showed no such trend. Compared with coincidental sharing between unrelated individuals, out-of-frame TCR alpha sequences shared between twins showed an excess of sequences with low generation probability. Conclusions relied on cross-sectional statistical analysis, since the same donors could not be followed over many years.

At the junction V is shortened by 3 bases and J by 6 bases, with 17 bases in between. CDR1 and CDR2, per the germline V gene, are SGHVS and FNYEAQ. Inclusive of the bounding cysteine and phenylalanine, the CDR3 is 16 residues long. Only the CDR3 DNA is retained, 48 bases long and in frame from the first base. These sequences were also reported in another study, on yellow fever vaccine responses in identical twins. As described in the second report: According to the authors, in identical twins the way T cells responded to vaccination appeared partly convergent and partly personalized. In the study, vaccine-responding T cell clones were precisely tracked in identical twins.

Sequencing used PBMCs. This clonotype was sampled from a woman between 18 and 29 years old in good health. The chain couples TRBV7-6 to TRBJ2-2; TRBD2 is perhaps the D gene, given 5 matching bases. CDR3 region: CASSFFAVGAAGELFF. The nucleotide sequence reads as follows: TGTGCCAGCAGCTTCTTCGCTGTAGGAGCGGCCGGGGAGCTGTTTTTT. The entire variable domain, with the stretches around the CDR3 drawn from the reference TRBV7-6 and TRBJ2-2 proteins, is GAGVSQSPRYKVTKRGQDVALRCDPISGHVSLYWYRQALGQGPEFLTYFNYEAQQDKSGLPNDRFSAERPEGSISTLTIQRTEQRDSAMYRCASSFFAVGAAGELFFGEGSRLTVL.